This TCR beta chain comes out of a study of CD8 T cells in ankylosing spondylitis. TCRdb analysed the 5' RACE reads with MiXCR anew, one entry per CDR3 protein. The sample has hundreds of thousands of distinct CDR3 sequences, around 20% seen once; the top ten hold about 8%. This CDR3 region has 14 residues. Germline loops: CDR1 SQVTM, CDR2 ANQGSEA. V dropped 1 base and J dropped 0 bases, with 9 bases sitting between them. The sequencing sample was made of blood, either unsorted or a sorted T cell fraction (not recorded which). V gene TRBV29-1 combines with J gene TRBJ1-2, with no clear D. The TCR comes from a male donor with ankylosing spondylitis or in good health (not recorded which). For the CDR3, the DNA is TGCAGCGTTGAAGCGTCAGGTACTAACTATGGCTACACCTTC. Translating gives CSVEASGTNYGYTF. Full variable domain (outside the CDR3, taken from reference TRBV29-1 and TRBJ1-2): SAVISQKPSRDICQRGTSLTIQCQVDSQVTMMFWYRQQPGQSLTLIATANQGSEATYESGFVIDKFPISRPNLTFSTLTVSNMSPEDSSIYLCSVEASGTNYGYTFGSGTRLTVV.